The 5 T cell receptor beta chains reported below all come from one sample, sequenced in a study of T-cell reconstitution after alpha-beta-depleted transplantation in children. Preparation of the TCRbeta library involved a method that used unique molecular identifiers. TCRdb re-analysed the PCR reads in MiXCR, keeping a single row per CDR3 protein. The sample consists of about 1,000,000 distinct CDR3 sequences, about 30% of them appearing once. Sequenced here: PBMCs, mostly from graft donor cells, sampled 360 days after TCRalphabeta/CD19-depleted stem cell transplant. The source of these receptors is a boy in the first two years of life who had a stem cell transplant for SCID, so the T cells may come from the graft donor.

The chain carries TRBV28 and TRBJ2-3; 12 bases agree with TRBD2. The CDR3 is 17 residues long. The V gene end was trimmed by 4 bases and the J gene end by 7 bases; junction bases not matched to a gene: 12. Germline CDR1 is MDHEN and CDR2 is SYDVKM. In DNA, the CDR3 is TGTGCCAGCAGTTCATCGAGGCTAGCGGGGGGGCTAAATACGCAGTATTTT. As protein: CASSSSRLAGGLNTQYF.

CDR3 in DNA: TGTGCCAGCAGCCTAGTTAGTACTAGCGGCAACAATGAGCAGTTCTTC. This translates into CASSLVSTSGNNEQFF. This chain links TRBV3-1 with TRBJ2-1, with 8 positions matching TRBD2. V dropped 4 bases and J dropped 5; count of bases not matched to a gene: 10. CDR3 length: 16 residues. CDR1 and CDR2 from the germline V gene are LGHDT and YNNKEL (reference sequence).

V usage is TRBV12-3 or TRBV12-4 and J usage is TRBJ2-3; D ambiguous. V lost 0 bases, J lost 0 bases, and 13 bases lay in between. The CDR3 runs to 17 residues. The CDR3 reads CASSLAITPSSTDTQYF. CDR3 in DNA: TGTGCCAGCAGTTTAGCGATAACACCATCTAGCACAGATACGCAGTATTTT.

The gene calls are TRBV6-1 and TRBJ2-4; possible D gene TRBD2, 6 bases. This CDR3 has 13 amino acids. The V end was cut by 5 bases, the J end by 9 bases, with 14 bases between. CDR1 MNHNS and CDR2 SASEGT come from the germline V gene. The CDR3: CASSTGTGVIQYF. The CDR3 DNA is TGTGCCAGCAGTACCGGGACGGGGGTCATTCAGTACTTC.

V gene TRBV27 combines with J gene TRBJ2-5, with 7 bases aligning to TRBD1. Trimming took 7 bases from V and 5 from J; bases not matched to a gene: 13. The CDR3 consists of 15 residues. Germline V gene sequence: CDR1 MNHEY, CDR2 SMNVEV (reference sequence). DNA of the CDR3: TGTGCCAGCACCAAAACTGACAGGGCTGGCGAGACCCAGTACTTC. Translated, it gives CASTKTDRAGETQYF.